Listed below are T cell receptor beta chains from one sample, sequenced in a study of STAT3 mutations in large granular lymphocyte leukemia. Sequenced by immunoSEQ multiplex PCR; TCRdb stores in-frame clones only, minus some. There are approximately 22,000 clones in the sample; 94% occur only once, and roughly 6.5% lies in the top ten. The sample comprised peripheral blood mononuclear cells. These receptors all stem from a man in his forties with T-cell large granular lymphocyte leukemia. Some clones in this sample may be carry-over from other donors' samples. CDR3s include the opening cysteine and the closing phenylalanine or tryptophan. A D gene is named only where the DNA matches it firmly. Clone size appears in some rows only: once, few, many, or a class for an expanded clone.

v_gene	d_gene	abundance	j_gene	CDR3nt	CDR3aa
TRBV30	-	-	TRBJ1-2	TGTGCCTGGAGTGTACATAGTGGCCCGTATGGCTACACCTTC	CAWSVHSGPYGYTF
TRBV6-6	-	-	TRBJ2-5	TGTGCCAGCAGTTACTCGATGAATAGCCAAGAGACCCAGTACTTC	CASSYSMNSQETQYF
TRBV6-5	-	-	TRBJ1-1	TGTGCCAGCAGTTATCGGGGGAACACTGAAGCTTTCTTT	CASSYRGNTEAFF
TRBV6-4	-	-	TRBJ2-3	TGTGCCAGCAGTGACGTTGTCTCCACAGATACGCAGTATTTT	CASSDVVSTDTQYF
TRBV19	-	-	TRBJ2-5	TGTGCCAGTAGTACCGGGGGCGTCGAGACCCAGTACTTC	CASSTGGVETQYF
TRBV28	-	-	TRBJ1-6	TGTGCCAGCACCGATTTTGGGCCCCAGGAAAGGCATTCACCCCTCCACTTT	CASTDFGPQERHSPLHF
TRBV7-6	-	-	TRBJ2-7	TGTGCCAGCAGCTTAGAAGGGGCGGCCTACGAGCAGTACTTC	CASSLEGAAYEQYF
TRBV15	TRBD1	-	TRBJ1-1	TGTGCCACCAGCGGCAGGGACAGGGGACTAAAGGGCACTGAAGCTTTCTTT	CATSGRDRGLKGTEAFF
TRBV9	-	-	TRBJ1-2	TGTGCCAGCAGCTCCGAGGGGGGGGCCGTAGGCTACACCTTC	CASSSEGGAVGYTF
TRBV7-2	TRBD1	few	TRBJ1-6	TGTGCCAGCAGCTTGGAGACAGGGGGTAATTCACCCCTCCACTTT	CASSLETGGNSPLHF
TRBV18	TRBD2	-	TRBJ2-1	TGTGCCAGCTCCCCGGGGAGGGCCTTTAGGATGACCTACAATGAGCAGTTCTTC	CASSPGRAFRMTYNEQFF
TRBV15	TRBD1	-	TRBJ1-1	TGTGCCACCAGCAGGGGCGGACAGGGGAACACTGAAGCTTTCTTT	CATSRGGQGNTEAFF
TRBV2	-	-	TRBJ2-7	TGTGCCAGCAGTGGAGGGGTCTCCTACGAGCAGTACTTC	CASSGGVSYEQYF
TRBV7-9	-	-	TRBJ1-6	TGTGCCAGCAGCAACGGGGGCTCCTATAATTCACCCCTCCACTTT	CASSNGGSYNSPLHF
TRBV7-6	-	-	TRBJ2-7	TGTGCCAGCAGCTTAGCATCGGACTACGAGCAGTACTTC	CASSLASDYEQYF
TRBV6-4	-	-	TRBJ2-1	TGTGCCAGGCCGCGGAGGGGGGGCCCCAATGAGCAGTTCTTC	CARPRRGGPNEQFF
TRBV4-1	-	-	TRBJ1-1	TGCGCCAGCAGCCAATTTAATGGGCAAACGGAAGCTTTCTTT	CASSQFNGQTEAFF
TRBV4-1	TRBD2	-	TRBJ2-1	TGCGCCAGCAGCCAAGGACCGGGACTAGCGGGGGGGGTGTCCTACAATGAGCAGTTCTTC	CASSQGPGLAGGVSYNEQFF
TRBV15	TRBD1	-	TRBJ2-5	TGTGCCACCAGCCGTGGACAGGGGGCGGGGGAGACCCAGTACTTC	CATSRGQGAGETQYF
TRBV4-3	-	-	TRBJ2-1	TGCGCCAGCAGCCAAGAGGCGGGGGCGTCCTACAATGAGCAGTTCTTC	CASSQEAGASYNEQFF
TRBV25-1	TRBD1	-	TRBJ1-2	TGTGCCAGCAGTGAATTCCGACAGGGGAACTATGGCTACACCTTC	CASSEFRQGNYGYTF
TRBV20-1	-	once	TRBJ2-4	TGCAGTGCCTCAAGAAACATTCAGTACTTC	CSASRNIQYF
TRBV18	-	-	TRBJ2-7	TGTGCCAGCTCCCCAGCGGCCGGGTACGAGCAGTACTTC	CASSPAAGYEQYF
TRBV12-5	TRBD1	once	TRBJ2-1	TGTGCTAGTGGCTGGGGACAGGGAACCTACAATGAGCAGTTCTTC	CASGWGQGTYNEQFF
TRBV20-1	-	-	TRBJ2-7	TGCAGTGCTAGGGAGGCCCACGAGCAGTACTTC	CSAREAHEQYF
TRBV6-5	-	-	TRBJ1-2	TGTGCCAGCAGTTACTCCGGGGGAAACTATGGCTACACCTTC	CASSYSGGNYGYTF
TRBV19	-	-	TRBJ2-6	TGTGCCAGTACCCTCTCAGGGACATCTGGGGCCAACGTCCTGACTTTC	CASTLSGTSGANVLTF
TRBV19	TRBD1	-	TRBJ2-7	TGTGCCAGTAGTATAGCCGCCGGGACAGGGAGATCCGAGCAGTACTTC	CASSIAAGTGRSEQYF
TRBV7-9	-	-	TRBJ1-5	TGTGCCAGCAGCTCCCAGAGGGAACCGCCCCAGCATTTT	CASSSQREPPQHF
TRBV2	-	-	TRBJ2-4	TGTGCCAGCAGTGACGAGGGGTCGGCCAAAAACATTCAGTACTTC	CASSDEGSAKNIQYF
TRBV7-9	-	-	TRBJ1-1	TGTGCCAGCACCCAGAGGAACACTGAAGCTTTCTTT	CASTQRNTEAFF
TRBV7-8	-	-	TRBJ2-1	TGTGCCAGCAGCTTAGGGGGCGGGGATGAGCAGTTCTTC	CASSLGGGDEQFF
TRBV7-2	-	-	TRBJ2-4	TGTGCCAGCAGCTTAGGTGGATATGGGGGAGAAAACATTCAGTACTTC	CASSLGGYGGENIQYF
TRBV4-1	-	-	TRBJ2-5	TGCGCCAGCAGCCAAGATAGTGGACATCAAGAGACCCAGTACTTC	CASSQDSGHQETQYF
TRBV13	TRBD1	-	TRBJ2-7	TGTGCCAGCAGCCTCTCCGACAGGGGCGGATCCGAGCAGTACTTC	CASSLSDRGGSEQYF
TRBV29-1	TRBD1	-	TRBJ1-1	TGCAGCGTTGTAGTTGATAGGGGGCCGAACACTGAAGCTTTCTTT	CSVVVDRGPNTEAFF
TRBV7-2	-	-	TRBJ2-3	TGTGCCAGCCGCCTCCACCCGTTAGATACGCAGTATTTT	CASRLHPLDTQYF
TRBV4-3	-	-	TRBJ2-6	TGCGCCAGCAGCCAAGATCTGGCAGCCTCTGGGGCCAACGTCCTGACTTTC	CASSQDLAASGANVLTF
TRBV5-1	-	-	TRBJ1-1	TGCGCCAGCAGCGACCAACTGGGTCTTGAAGCTTTCTTT	CASSDQLGLEAFF
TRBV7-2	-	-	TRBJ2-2	TGTGCCAGCGGTGCCGGAGGGGGGGAGAACACCGGGGAGCTGTTTTTT	CASGAGGGENTGELFF
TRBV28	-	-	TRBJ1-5	TGTGCCAGCAGACTCGGGGGGGCGCAGGGCAATCAGCCCCAGCATTTT	CASRLGGAQGNQPQHF
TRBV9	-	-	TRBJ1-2	TGTGCCAGCAGCGTAGGAGGGCAGGATTATGGCTACACCTTC	CASSVGGQDYGYTF
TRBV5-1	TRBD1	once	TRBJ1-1	TGCGCCAGCAGCTCGGGACAGGGAAGGAACACTGAAGCTTTCTTT	CASSSGQGRNTEAFF
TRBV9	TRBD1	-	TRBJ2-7	TGTGCCAGCAGCGTAGGAACAGGGGGCGCATACGAGCAGTACTTC	CASSVGTGGAYEQYF
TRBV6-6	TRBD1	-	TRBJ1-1	TGTGCCAGCAGCCAACAGGGGGCTAGGGCTTTCTTT	CASSQQGARAFF
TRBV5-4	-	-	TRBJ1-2	TGTGCCAGCAGCTTGGCCTGGCAGGGTAATGGCTACACCTTC	CASSLAWQGNGYTF
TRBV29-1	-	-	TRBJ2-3	TGCAGCGTTGAAGATCCCGACAGCACAGATACGCAGTATTTT	CSVEDPDSTDTQYF
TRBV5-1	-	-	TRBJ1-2	TGCGCCAGCAGCGAGACAGCGGGGGACTATGGCTACACCTTC	CASSETAGDYGYTF
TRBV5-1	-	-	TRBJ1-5	TGCGCCAGCAGCTTGCAAGGGGGCAATCAGCCCCAGCATTTT	CASSLQGGNQPQHF
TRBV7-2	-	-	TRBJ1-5	TGTGCCAGCAGCCAAATAAATCAGCCCCAGCATTTT	CASSQINQPQHF